A single sample gave rise to the 27 T cell receptor beta chains below, sequenced in a study of OX40 agonist ivuxolimab in advanced cancers. TCRdb keeps only in-frame clones here, not all; method: immunoSEQ multiplex PCR. The repertoire holds 41,000 or so clones, with 85% as singletons. This specimen was CD4+ or CD8+ T cells sorted from blood, taken in a trial of the OX40 agonist ivuxolimab. These receptors came from an adult with an advanced solid tumor such as melanoma, head and neck, liver or kidney cancer.

The chain joins TRBV7-9 to TRBJ2-5; D is ambiguous. From germline, CDR1 is SEHNR and CDR2 FQNEAQ (reference sequence). The ends were cut back, 3 bases at V and 5 bases at J, with 4 bases in the middle. The CDR3 covers 11 residues. The CDR3 coding sequence is TGTGCCAGCAGCTTGTTGGAGACCCAGTACTTC. It translates to CASSLLETQYF.

V gene TRBV4-2 combines with J gene TRBJ2-2; the match to TRBD1 covers 9 bases. The ends lost 3 bases at V and 7 bases at J; junction bases unmatched: 9. The germline V gene has CDR1 LGHNA and CDR2 YNFKEQ. The CDR3 has 16 residues. In DNA form, the CDR3 reads TGTGCCAGCAGCCAGGGACAGGGTAGAGGTGACGGGGAGCTGTTTTTT. This codes for CASSQGQGRGDGELFF.

This chain joins TRBV6-6 and TRBJ2-1, with 8 bases matching TRBD2. Germline CDR1 MNHNY, CDR2 SVGAGI (reference sequence). V was clipped by 6 bases and J by 0 bases; unmatched bases: 4. CDR3 length: 15 amino acids. CDR3 nucleotides: TGTGCCAGCAGCTCGACTAGCGCCTCCTACAATGAGCAGTTCTTC. This codes for CASSSTSASYNEQFF.

Judged by abundance, this clone is large (0.1 to 1%). The chain has TRBV19 and TRBJ2-3, with D possibly called TRBD1 or TRBD2 (6 bases each). This CDR3 spans 15 amino acids. Trimming stripped 5 bases from V and 2 bases from J, with 14 bases between. The germline V gene encodes CDR1 LNHDA and CDR2 SQIVND (reference sequence). Here the CDR3 DNA reads TGTGCCAGTAGTCCCACGGGGGACATCACAGATACGCAGTATTTT. Translating gives CASSPTGDITDTQYF.

The chain combines TRBV7-8 with TRBJ1-5; no reliable D call. V was shortened by 4 bases and J by 1 base, with 8 bases between the two germline ends. The CDR3 contains 14 residues. CDR1 and CDR2 (germline): SGHVS, FQNEAQ. The CDR3 DNA follows: TGTGCCAGCAGCTCCCAGCAGAGCAATCAGCCCCAGCATTTT. This encodes CASSSQQSNQPQHF. The full variable domain, its missing parts supplied by reference TRBV7-8 and TRBJ1-5, is GAGVSQSPRYKVAKRGQDVALRCDPISGHVSLFWYQQALGQGPEFLTYFQNEAQLDKSGLPSDRFFAERPEGSVSTLKIQRTQQEDSAVYLCASSSQQSNQPQHFGDGTRLSIL.

V is TRBV5-4 and J is TRBJ2-7; 14 nucleotides agree with TRBD2. CDR1 is SGHNT, CDR2 YYREEE, per germline (reference sequence). CDR3 size: 16 residues. The ends lost 4 bases at V and 2 bases at J; junction bases unmatched: 5. CDR3 sequence: CASSAGLAGGTYEQYF. Here the CDR3 DNA reads TGTGCCAGCAGCGCTGGACTAGCGGGAGGCACCTACGAGCAGTACTTC.

The rearrangement uses TRBV2 and TRBJ2-2; the match to TRBD2 covers 12 bases. The CDR3 has 16 residues. The germline V gene has CDR1 SNHLY and CDR2 FYNNEI. Unmatched junction bases numbered 8, after V lost 7 bases and J lost 5 bases. CDR3 protein: CASTGLAGRLTGELFF. The CDR3 nucleotides are TGTGCCAGCACTGGACTAGCGGGAAGGTTGACCGGGGAGCTGTTTTTT.

This chain joins TRBV5-6 and TRBJ2-6; D unresolved. The germline V gene encodes CDR1 SGHDT and CDR2 YYEEEE. Trimming took 0 bases from V and 0 from J, leaving 1 base between them. This CDR3 is 14 amino acids long. The CDR3 sequence: CASSLASGANVLTF. The CDR3 coding sequence is TGTGCCAGCAGCTTGGCCTCTGGGGCCAACGTCCTGACTTTC.

This chain joins TRBV4-2 and TRBJ1-6; maybe TRBD1 (5 bases). The CDR3 is made up of 15 amino acids. Germline V gives CDR1 LGHNA, CDR2 YNFKEQ. With 2 bases removed from V and 6 bases from J, the gap between germline ends came to 11 bases. CDR3 sequence reads: CASSQLLDSNSPLHF. CDR3 DNA: TGTGCCAGCAGCCAACTCCTAGACAGTAATTCACCCCTCCACTTT.

This chain connects TRBV6-6 to TRBJ2-3; no clear D gene. V shed 0 bases and J shed 0 bases, with 10 bases lying between them. The germline V gene has CDR1 MNHNY and CDR2 SVGAGI (reference sequence). The CDR3 has 16 residues. CDR3: CASSYSKRRSTDTQYF. The CDR3 DNA sequence: TGTGCCAGCAGTTACTCGAAGAGGCGGAGCACAGATACGCAGTATTTT.

The rearrangement links TRBV6-6 to TRBJ2-4, with D unresolved. V was clipped by 0 bases and J by 9 bases, with 12 bases between them. CDR3 size: 14 residues. The germline gives CDR1 MNHNY, CDR2 SVGAGI (reference sequence). The CDR3 reads CASSYSNGLGIQYF. CDR3 in DNA: TGTGCCAGCAGTTACTCGAACGGGCTAGGCATTCAGTACTTC.

A single count supports this clone. This chain joins TRBV28 and TRBJ2-1, with 14 bases lining up with TRBD2. CDR1 and CDR2 (germline): MDHEN, SYDVKM. The CDR3 spans 18 residues. V lost 6 bases and J lost 2; bases outside the gene matches: 9. CDR3 protein: CASRPQKGLAGAYNEQFF. CDR3 DNA: TGTGCCAGCAGACCCCAGAAGGGACTAGCGGGGGCCTACAATGAGCAGTTCTTC.

The chain couples TRBV7-3 to TRBJ2-2; D remains unclear. V lost 5 bases and J lost 1, with 5 bases in between. Germline V gene data show CDR1 as SGHTA and CDR2 as FQGTGA. The CDR3 length is 13 residues. Here the CDR3 DNA reads TGTGCCAGCAGCCTTGGGAACACCGGGGAGCTGTTTTTT. It encodes CASSLGNTGELFF. Filled out from reference TRBV7-3 and TRBJ2-2, the complete variable domain reads GAGVSQTPSNKVTEKGKYVELRCDPISGHTALYWYRQSLGQGPEFLIYFQGTGAADDSGLPNDRFFAVRPEGSVSTLKIQRTERGDSAVYLCASSLGNTGELFFGEGSRLTVL.

CDR3 residues: CASSPPGGSFTEAFF. The CDR3 nucleotides are TGTGCCAGCAGCCCTCCAGGGGGTAGTTTTACTGAAGCTTTCTTT. This chain links TRBV28 with TRBJ1-1, with 7 bases matching TRBD1. J gave up 5 bases and V 6 bases, and 12 bases lay outside the gene matches. Per germline, CDR1 MDHEN and CDR2 SYDVKM. CDR3 length equals 15 residues.

The chain employs TRBV6-5 and TRBJ2-5; unclear D gene. Germline loops: CDR1 MNHEY, CDR2 SVGAGI. Trimming pared 5 bases from V and 2 bases from J, leaving 12 bases between. The CDR3 length is 14 residues. The CDR3 DNA follows: TGTGCCAGCAGTCCCTCAATCGGGCAAGAGACCCAGTACTTC. It translates to CASSPSIGQETQYF.

The rearrangement uses TRBV30 and TRBJ1-2; TRBD1 aligns across 9 bases. The V gene end was trimmed by 8 bases and the J gene end by 2 bases; junction bases not matched to a gene: 3. CDR1 and CDR2 from the germline V gene are GTSNPN and SVGIG (reference sequence). This CDR3 has 12 amino acids. The CDR3 bases are TGTGCCGAACAGGGGGCGAACTATGGCTACACCTTC. Protein sequence: CAEQGANYGYTF.

The V gene is TRBV5-4, the J gene TRBJ1-2; D unresolved. The CDR3 is 15 residues long. The germline V and J ends were trimmed by 0 bases and 0 bases, with 9 bases remaining between them. Germline V gene sequence: CDR1 SGHNT, CDR2 YYREEE (reference sequence). The CDR3 reads CASSLGLAANYGYTF. CDR3 coding DNA: TGTGCCAGCAGCTTGGGGCTTGCAGCTAACTATGGCTACACCTTC. The variable domain in full, with the rest retrieved from reference TRBV5-4 and TRBJ1-2, is ETGVTQSPTHLIKTRGQQVTLRCSSQSGHNTVSWYQQALGQGPQFIFQYYREEENGRGNFPPRFSGLQFPNYSSELNVNALELDDSALYLCASSLGLAANYGYTFGSGTRLTVV.

The V call is TRBV11-2, the J call TRBJ1-3; TRBD1 might be the D (6 bases). CDR3 size: 16 residues. From germline, CDR1 is SGHAT and CDR2 FQNNGV. V was clipped by 4 bases and J by 0 bases, with 13 bases between them. CDR3 in amino acids: CASSYLGAFSGNTIYF. For the CDR3, the DNA is TGTGCCAGCAGCTACCTGGGGGCTTTCTCTGGAAACACCATATATTTT.

This clone was seen a handful of times. This sequence joins TRBV28 and TRBJ1-2; 8 bases line up with TRBD1. V lost 5 bases to trimming and J lost 8 bases; unmatched junction nucleotides: 16. Germline assignment: CDR1 MDHEN and CDR2 SYDVKM. The CDR3 has 16 amino acids. The CDR3 reads CASSRSGGEALGGYTF. CDR3 DNA: TGTGCCAGCAGTAGATCAGGGGGCGAGGCCCTGGGAGGCTACACCTTC.

The V and J genes are TRBV10-3 and TRBJ2-1; 7 nucleotides match TRBD2. The trim removed 3 bases at V and 5 bases at J, leaving 4 bases unmatched. The length of the CDR3 is 14 residues. Germline V lookup: CDR1 ENHRY, CDR2 SYGVKD. DNA for the CDR3: TGTGCCATCAGTGAACGGGGGAGGGACAATGAGCAGTTCTTC. This encodes CAISERGRDNEQFF.

The rearrangement uses TRBV7-9 and TRBJ1-1; D is unresolved. The CDR3 runs to 13 residues. Germline V CDR1 and CDR2: SEHNR, FQNEAQ (reference sequence). Trimming left V 0 bases short and J 9 bases short, with 11 bases between. The CDR3 DNA is TGTGCCAGCAGCTTAGCGCCATCGGAGAAAGCTTTCTTT. Protein product: CASSLAPSEKAFF.

This clone was seen more than once but under ten times. The CDR3 reads CASSESTYQPQHF. The CDR3 nucleotides read TGCGCCAGCAGTGAGTCGACCTACCAGCCCCAGCATTTT. The chain combines TRBV10-1 with TRBJ1-5; D is undetermined. Germline V gene lookup returns CDR1 WNHNN and CDR2 SYGVQD (reference sequence). V was shortened by 0 bases and J by 7 bases, with 7 bases between the two germline ends. CDR3 length: 13 residues.

The chain couples TRBV7-3 to TRBJ2-5; D gene ambiguous. The V gene lost 1 base and the J gene lost 3 bases, with 6 bases spanning the gap. Germline V gene lookup returns CDR1 SGHTA and CDR2 FQGTGA. This CDR3 spans 13 amino acids. CDR3 amino acids: CASSLSLEETQYF. In DNA, the CDR3 is TGTGCCAGCAGCTTAAGTCTGGAAGAGACCCAGTACTTC.

CDR3 coding DNA: TGTGCCAGCTCACCACCAGGGGACGAGCAGTACTTC. Its translation: CASSPPGDEQYF. The chain uses TRBV18 and TRBJ2-7; possible D gene TRBD1, 5 bases. CDR3 length: 12 residues. V was shortened by 0 bases and J by 5 bases, with 5 bases between the two germline ends. Germline lookup yields CDR1 KGHSH and CDR2 LQKENI.

There are a few counts of this clone. The chain has TRBV6-6 and TRBJ2-7; no definite D call. Trimming left V 4 bases short and J 4 bases short, with 11 bases between. Per germline, CDR1 MNHNY and CDR2 SVGAGI (reference sequence). The CDR3 covers 13 residues. The CDR3 DNA is TGTGCCAGCAGTTTCGGTACTCGTTACGAGCAGTACTTC. It specifies CASSFGTRYEQYF.

The chain joins TRBV2 to TRBJ2-7; 12 bases line up with TRBD2. Germline lookup yields CDR1 SNHLY and CDR2 FYNNEI. This CDR3 comprises 15 residues. V lost 8 bases to trimming and J lost 3 bases; unmatched junction nucleotides: 8. The CDR3 DNA follows: TGTGCCAGCCAGACTAGCGGGGGTTCGAACTACGAGCAGTACTTC. It translates to CASQTSGGSNYEQYF.

This sequence joins TRBV5-1 and TRBJ2-3; D is perhaps TRBD1 (6 bases). The germline V gene encodes CDR1 SGHRS and CDR2 YFSETQ. V was shortened by 0 bases and J by 0 bases, with 8 bases between the two germline ends. The length of the CDR3 is 15 residues. The CDR3 loop reads CASSLGGLSTDTQYF. The DNA of the CDR3 is TGCGCCAGCAGCTTGGGGGGGCTCAGCACAGATACGCAGTATTTT.